The 18 T cell receptor beta chains given below trace back to one sample, sequenced in a study of molecular identifiers for immune sequencing clone quantification. Each CDR3 protein gets one entry after TCRdb re-called the PCR reads with MiXCR. Of some 320,000 distinct CDR3 sequences listed, 20% to 25% are singletons. The sample comprised naive CD8+ T cells from blood, with Jurkat cell RNA spiked in. Subset indicated: FACS-sorted CD8+CD4-CCR7+CD45RA+ naive T cells. These receptors all stem from a human donor in good health. Some libraries in this study had Jurkat cell RNA spiked in.

This clonotype was observed many times. V is TRBV24-1 and J is TRBJ2-5, with 7 bases fitting TRBD1. V was clipped by 4 bases and J by 4 bases; unmatched bases: 8. The CDR3 is made up of 15 amino acids. Per the germline V gene, CDR1 is KGHDR and CDR2 is SFDVKD. CDR3 loop: CATSEPRTGRETQYF. In DNA, the CDR3 is TGTGCCACCAGTGAACCGCGGACAGGAAGAGAGACCCAGTACTTC.

On this clonotype itself: This may come from a read error, since a much larger clone is one base off. This CDR3 is missing its conserved last phenylalanine or tryptophan, likely due to a read error. The chain joins TRBV24-1 to TRBJ2-3; 9 bases match TRBD1. CDR3 length equals 13 residues. Trimming at V came to 9 bases and at J to 7 bases, leaving 7 bases not matched to a gene. Germline CDR1 is KGHDR and CDR2 is SFDVKD. CDR3 sequence reads: CATGQGSPYTQYL. In DNA, the CDR3 is TGTGCCACCGGACAGGGGAGCCCGTATACGCAGTATCTT.

CDR3 bases: TGTGCCAGCAGCCAAGTGATGGGGGGGGGGAATGAGCAGTTCTTC. Translating gives CASSQVMGGGNEQFF. V gene TRBV4-2 combines with J gene TRBJ2-1; 7 bases line up with TRBD2. This CDR3 comprises 15 residues. V lost 1 base, J lost 7 bases, and 7 bases stayed unmatched. Germline CDR1 reads LGHNA; CDR2 reads YNFKEQ.

For this clonotype: Possible read error: a much larger clone is one base away. No conserved phenylalanine or tryptophan ends this CDR3, so it is likely a read error. V is TRBV7-6 and J is TRBJ2-1; D gene unclear. From germline, CDR1 is SGHVS and CDR2 FNYEAQ. Trimming removed 5 bases from V and 5 bases from J, with 10 bases in between. The CDR3 covers 13 residues. The CDR3 loop reads CASSGHFDNEQFS. In DNA, the CDR3 is TGTGCCAGCAGCGGCCACTTCGACAATGAGCAGTTCTCC.

This clonotype came up many times. The genes are TRBV27 and TRBJ1-6; 9 bases agree with TRBD1. V lost 3 bases, J lost 9 bases, and 6 bases stayed unmatched. The CDR3 consists of 15 residues. Germline loops: CDR1 MNHEY, CDR2 SMNVEV (reference sequence). The CDR3: CASSFETGGRSPLHF. The CDR3 DNA sequence: TGTGCCAGCAGTTTTGAGACAGGGGGTCGTTCACCCCTCCACTTT.

This clonotype has at least ten counts. The rearrangement links TRBV27 to TRBJ2-5; D might be TRBD1 (5 bases). Trimming took 7 bases from V and 7 from J, leaving 19 bases between them. The CDR3 contains 14 residues. From germline, CDR1 is MNHEY and CDR2 SMNVEV (reference sequence). As DNA, the CDR3 is TGTGCCAGCAAAGGCTCAGGGTTTTCGGGGACCCAGTACTTC. Translated, it gives CASKGSGFSGTQYF.

On this clonotype itself: This clone may be a read error of a much larger clone one base away. The chain couples TRBV7-6 to TRBJ2-1; TRBD2 matches 7 bases. The germline V gene encodes CDR1 SGHVS and CDR2 FNYEAQ. The CDR3 sequence is 17 residues long. The trim removed 1 base at V and 2 bases at J, leaving 8 bases unmatched. CDR3 DNA sequence: TGTGCCAGCAGCTTAGACGTACTAGCGAACGCCTACAATGAGCAGTTCTTC. Translation: CASSLDVLANAYNEQFF. The complete variable domain, with remaining parts taken from reference TRBV7-6 and TRBJ2-1, reads GAGVSQSPRYKVTKRGQDVALRCDPISGHVSLYWYRQALGQGPEFLTYFNYEAQQDKSGLPNDRFSAERPEGSISTLTIQRTEQRDSAMYRCASSLDVLANAYNEQFFGPGTRLTVL.

This clonotype was seen many times. V is TRBV29-1 and J is TRBJ2-2; the D is unclear. Germline V gene lookup returns CDR1 SQVTM and CDR2 ANQGSEA. There are 12 residues in the CDR3. The V and J ends lost 6 bases and 4 bases respectively, with 9 bases between them. As DNA, the CDR3 is TGCAGCGTCCTGTCCGCCACCGGGGAGCTGTTTTTT. It codes for CSVLSATGELFF.

This clonotype was seen at least ten times. The chain is built from TRBV5-6 and TRBJ2-3; D gene ambiguous. The CDR3 is made up of 13 amino acids. Per the germline V gene, CDR1 is SGHDT and CDR2 is YYEEEE. Between the trimmed V and J ends, which lost 1 base and 6 bases, there was a span of 9 bases. The CDR3 spells CASSLWDSDTQYF. In DNA form, the CDR3 reads TGTGCCAGCAGCTTGTGGGATTCGGATACGCAGTATTTT.

There are many counts of this clonotype. The genes are TRBV29-1 and TRBJ2-5; TRBD2 matches at 13 bases. The germline V gene encodes CDR1 SQVTM and CDR2 ANQGSEA. Losses at the gene ends were 4 bases for V and 5 bases for J; bases not matched to a gene: 16. This CDR3 has 18 residues. The CDR3 nucleotides read TGCAGCGTTGTTGGACTAGCGGGAGATCCCGCGAGGATGGAGACCCAGTACTTC. Translation: CSVVGLAGDPARMETQYF.

This clonotype was observed at least ten times. The V and J genes are TRBV28 and TRBJ1-5; D remains ambiguous. Germline lookup yields CDR1 MDHEN and CDR2 SYDVKM. The CDR3 extends over 13 amino acids. The V end lost 9 bases, the J end lost 2 bases, and 11 bases lay between the germline ends. CDR3 region: CASWWTGNQPQHF. The CDR3 DNA sequence: TGTGCCAGTTGGTGGACTGGCAATCAGCCCCAGCATTTT. Filled out from reference TRBV28 and TRBJ1-5, the complete variable domain reads DVKVTQSSRYLVKRTGEKVFLECVQDMDHENMFWYRQDPGLGLRLIYFSYDVKMKEKGDIPEGYSVSREKKERFSLILESASTNQTSMYLCASWWTGNQPQHFGDGTRLSIL.

There are many counts of this clonotype. This chain uses TRBV6-5 with TRBJ2-7; 7 positions agree with TRBD1. V lost 2 bases and J lost 6; bases outside the gene matches: 10. CDR1 is MNHEY and CDR2 is SVGAGI in the germline V gene. The CDR3 spans 15 residues. The CDR3 loop is CASSYLAGGPPEQYF. The CDR3 region has the DNA TGTGCCAGCAGTTACCTTGCAGGGGGTCCCCCCGAGCAGTACTTC.

Regarding this clonotype: A much larger clone lies one base from this, so it may be a read error. The rearrangement uses TRBV6-2 or TRBV6-3 and TRBJ2-5; no clear D. The CDR3 is made up of 14 amino acids. Germline V CDR1 and CDR2: MNHEY, SVGEGT. The CDR3 DNA reads as TGTACCAGCAGTTACTTTGAAAACCAAGAGACCCAGTACTTC. This gives the protein CTSSYFENQETQYF.

The chain links TRBV9 to TRBJ2-5; TRBD2 aligns across 7 bases. In germline, CDR1 is SGDLS, CDR2 YYNGEE. J lost 2 bases, V lost 3 bases, and 7 bases had no gene match. The CDR3 is made up of 15 amino acids. The CDR3 here is CASSGGGSMQETQYF. The CDR3 nucleotides are TGTGCCAGCAGCGGTGGCGGGAGTATGCAAGAGACCCAGTACTTC.

The table lists this clonotype with a few counts. V is TRBV3-1 and J is TRBJ2-7, with no clear D. V gave up 1 base and J gave up 4 bases, with 14 bases separating them. The CDR3 has 15 amino acids. The V gene's germline CDR1 is LGHDT and CDR2 YNNKEL (reference sequence). DNA for the CDR3: TGTGCCAGCAGCCAAGGGTCTGCGCTCTTGTACGAGCAGTACTTC. It is translated as CASSQGSALLYEQYF.

This clonotype has only a few counts. A much bigger clone sits one base away, suggesting this may be a read error. The J gene is TRBJ1-2, the V gene TRBV13; D is uncertain. The germline V gene has CDR1 PRHDT and CDR2 FYEKMQ (reference sequence). The CDR3 has 12 amino acids. CDR3 in amino acids: CASSLGVYGHTF. Here the CDR3 DNA reads TGTGCCAGCAGCTTAGGCGTTTATGGCCACACCTTC.

This clonotype was recorded at least ten times. V and J are TRBV20-1 and TRBJ2-7, with 11 bases lining up with TRBD1. This CDR3 spans 16 amino acids. The germline V gene has CDR1 DFQATT and CDR2 SNEGSKA (reference sequence). The ends lost 0 bases at V and 4 bases at J; junction bases unmatched: 8. The CDR3 reads CSAREQGQGVRYEQYF. The CDR3 bases are TGCAGTGCTAGAGAACAGGGACAGGGGGTGAGGTACGAGCAGTACTTC.

This clonotype was detected ten times or more. The rearrangement links TRBV28 to TRBJ1-5; the D is unclear. Germline V gene sequence: CDR1 MDHEN, CDR2 SYDVKM. There are 12 residues in the CDR3. With 5 bases removed from V and 5 bases from J, the gap between germline ends came to 7 bases. CDR3 sequence reads: CASSDDDQPQHF. CDR3 coding DNA: TGTGCCAGCAGTGACGACGATCAGCCCCAGCATTTT.